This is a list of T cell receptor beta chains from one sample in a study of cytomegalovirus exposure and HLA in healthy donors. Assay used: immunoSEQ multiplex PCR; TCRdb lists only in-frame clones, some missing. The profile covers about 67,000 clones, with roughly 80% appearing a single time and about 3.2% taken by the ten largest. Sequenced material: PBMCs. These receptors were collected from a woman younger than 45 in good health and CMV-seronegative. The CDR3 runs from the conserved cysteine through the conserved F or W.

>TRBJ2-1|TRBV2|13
CASSEGPYNEQFF
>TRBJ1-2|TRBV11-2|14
CASSSGTGSYGYTF
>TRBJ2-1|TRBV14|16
CASSQLGTSGGNEQFF
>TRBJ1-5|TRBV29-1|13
CSAGQGGNQPQHF
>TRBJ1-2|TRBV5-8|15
CASSYTGGPNYGYTF
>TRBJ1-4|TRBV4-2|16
CASSQDIGQGGEKLFF
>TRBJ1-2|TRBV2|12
CASSEVGGGYTF
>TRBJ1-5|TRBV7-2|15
CASSLVAGADQPQHF
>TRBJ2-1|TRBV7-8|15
CASSPGVAGGNEQFF
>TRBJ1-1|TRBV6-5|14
CASSYRTGGTEAFF
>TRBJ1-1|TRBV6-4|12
CASSERQGEAFF
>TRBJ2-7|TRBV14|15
CASSPGTGTFYEQYF
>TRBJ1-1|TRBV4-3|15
CASSTQQGLDTEAFF
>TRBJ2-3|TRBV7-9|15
CASIPGGSSTDTQYF
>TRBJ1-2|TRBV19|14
CASTGTDANYGYTF
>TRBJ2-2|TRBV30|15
CAWSSLMRDTGELFF
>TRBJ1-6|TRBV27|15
CASSLTGVNNSPLHF
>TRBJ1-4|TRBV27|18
CASRERGQGLRYGEKLFF
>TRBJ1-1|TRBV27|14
CASRDQGMNTEAFF
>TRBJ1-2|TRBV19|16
CASRNEPGQGVYGYTF
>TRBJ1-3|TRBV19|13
CASRVSSGNTIYF
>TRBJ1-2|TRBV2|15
CASRYGQGAVYGYTF
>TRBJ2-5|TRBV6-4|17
CASSDPPSGGNGETQYF
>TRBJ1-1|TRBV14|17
CASSQDVLVGARTEAFF
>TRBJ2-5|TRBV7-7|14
CASSLTQGQETQYF
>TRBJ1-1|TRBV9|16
CASSPGTSYLNTEAFF
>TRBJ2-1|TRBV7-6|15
CASSLVSGGYNEQFF
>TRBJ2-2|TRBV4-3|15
CASNQERRTPGELFF
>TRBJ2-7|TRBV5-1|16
CASSLAIRVTPYEQYF
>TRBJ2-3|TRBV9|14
CASSVKGGGDTQYF
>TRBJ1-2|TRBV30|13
CAWSVRQNYGYTF
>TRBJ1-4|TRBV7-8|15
CASSEGQGKREKLFF
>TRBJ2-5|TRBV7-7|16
CASSLVFRVAQETQYF
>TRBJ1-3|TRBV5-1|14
CASSEPQSGDTIYF
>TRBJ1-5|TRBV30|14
CAWSVGQGDQPQHF
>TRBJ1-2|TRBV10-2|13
CASSGTGDYGYTF
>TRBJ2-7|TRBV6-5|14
CASSWRAQLPEQYF
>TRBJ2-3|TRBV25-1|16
CASSNYPGQGTDTQYF
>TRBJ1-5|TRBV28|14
CASSLANRAQPQHF
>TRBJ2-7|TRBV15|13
CATSTERYYEQYF
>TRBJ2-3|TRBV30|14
CAWSADRVADTQYF
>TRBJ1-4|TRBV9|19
CASSVGRSDRPATNEKLFF
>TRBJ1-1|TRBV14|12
CASSHLGVEAFF
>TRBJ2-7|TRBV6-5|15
CASSYSAIGAYEQYF
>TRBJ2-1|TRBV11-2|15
CASRPQGLVYNEQFF
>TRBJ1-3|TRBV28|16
CASSRLQGNSGNTIYF
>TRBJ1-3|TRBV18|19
CASSDLLLGQGYSGNTIYF
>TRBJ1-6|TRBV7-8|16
CASSLDSGGKRSPLHF
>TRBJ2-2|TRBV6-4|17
CASSVRLWGGHTGELFF